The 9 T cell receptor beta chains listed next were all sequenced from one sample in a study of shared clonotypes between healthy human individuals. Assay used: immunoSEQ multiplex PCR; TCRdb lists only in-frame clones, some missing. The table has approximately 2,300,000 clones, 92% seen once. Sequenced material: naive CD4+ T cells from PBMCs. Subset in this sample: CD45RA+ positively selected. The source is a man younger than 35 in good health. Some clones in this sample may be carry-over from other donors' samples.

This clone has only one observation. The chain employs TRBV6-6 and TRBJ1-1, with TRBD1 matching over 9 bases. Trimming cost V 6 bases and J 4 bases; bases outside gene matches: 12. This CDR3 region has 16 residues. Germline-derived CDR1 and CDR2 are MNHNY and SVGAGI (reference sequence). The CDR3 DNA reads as TGTGCCAGCAGGGACGGACAGGGGTGGGAACTCACTGAAGCTTTCTTT. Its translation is CASRDGQGWELTEAFF.

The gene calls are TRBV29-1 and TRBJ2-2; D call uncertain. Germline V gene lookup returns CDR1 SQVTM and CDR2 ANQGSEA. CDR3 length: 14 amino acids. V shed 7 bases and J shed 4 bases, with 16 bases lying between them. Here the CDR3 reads CSAGNALRTGELFF. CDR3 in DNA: TGCAGCGCTGGCAACGCGTTGCGCACCGGGGAGCTGTTTTTT.

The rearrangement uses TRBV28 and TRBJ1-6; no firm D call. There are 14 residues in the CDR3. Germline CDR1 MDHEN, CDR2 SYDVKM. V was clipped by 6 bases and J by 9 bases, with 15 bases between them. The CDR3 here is CASSQTRRASPLHF. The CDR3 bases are TGTGCCAGCAGCCAAACCAGGAGGGCTTCACCCCTCCACTTT.

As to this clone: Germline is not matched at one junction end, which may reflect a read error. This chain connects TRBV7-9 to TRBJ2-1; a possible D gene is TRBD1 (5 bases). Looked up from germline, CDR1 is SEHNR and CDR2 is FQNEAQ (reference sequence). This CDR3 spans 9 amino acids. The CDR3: CASSPRVLF. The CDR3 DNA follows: TGTGCCAGCAGCCCCAGGGTCCTCTTC.

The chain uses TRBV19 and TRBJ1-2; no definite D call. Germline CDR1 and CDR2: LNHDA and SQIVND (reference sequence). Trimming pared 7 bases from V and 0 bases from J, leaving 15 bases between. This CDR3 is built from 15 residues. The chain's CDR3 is CASTLGGRTNYGYTF. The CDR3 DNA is TGTGCCAGTACCTTAGGCGGGAGAACTAACTATGGCTACACCTTC.

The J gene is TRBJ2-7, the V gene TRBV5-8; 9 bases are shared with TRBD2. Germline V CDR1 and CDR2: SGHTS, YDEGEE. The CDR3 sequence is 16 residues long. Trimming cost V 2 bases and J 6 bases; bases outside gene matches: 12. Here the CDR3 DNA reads TGTGCCAGCAGCTTCGGTTTTTGGCTAGCGGGATCCGAGCAGTACTTC. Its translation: CASSFGFWLAGSEQYF.

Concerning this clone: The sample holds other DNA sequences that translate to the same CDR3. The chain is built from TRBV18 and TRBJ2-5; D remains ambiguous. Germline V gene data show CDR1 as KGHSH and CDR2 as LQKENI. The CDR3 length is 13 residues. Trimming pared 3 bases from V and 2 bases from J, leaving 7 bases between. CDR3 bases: TGTGCCAGCTCACCTACTCCTCAAGAGACCCAGTACTTC. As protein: CASSPTPQETQYF.

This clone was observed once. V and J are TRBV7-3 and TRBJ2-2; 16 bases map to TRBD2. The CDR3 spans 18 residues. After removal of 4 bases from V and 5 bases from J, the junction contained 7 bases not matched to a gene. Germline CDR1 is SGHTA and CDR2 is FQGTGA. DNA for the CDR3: TGTGCCAGCAGCTCGGGGACTAGCGGGAGGGCCGGGACCGGGGAGCTGTTTTTT. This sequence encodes CASSSGTSGRAGTGELFF.

CDR3 residues: CASSETAQETQYF. CDR3 in DNA: TGTGCCAGCAGTGAGACAGCTCAGGAGACCCAGTACTTC. The V gene is TRBV28, the J gene TRBJ2-5, with a tentative D call TRBD1 (5 bases). This CDR3 has 13 amino acids. Germline V gives CDR1 MDHEN, CDR2 SYDVKM. Between the trimmed V and J ends, which lost 5 bases and 5 bases, there was a span of 12 bases.